Listed below are T cell receptor beta chains from one sample, sequenced in a study of graft-versus-host responses after intestinal transplantation. Some clones are missing from TCRdb's copy, which holds only in-frame ones; the method was immunoSEQ multiplex PCR. The sample contains about 100,000 clones, over 75% of which appear only once. Their specific antigens are unknown. Sequenced here: unstimulated CD4+ T cells sorted from spleen or lymph node cells, sampled before transplant. These receptors originate from a human donor who was the organ donor for an intestinal transplant. The CDR3 runs from the conserved cysteine through the conserved F or W. A D gene is named only where the DNA matches it firmly. Expanded clones are given a class, and other clones once, few, many or no size at all.

j_call d_call v_call clone_size cdr3_nt cdr3_aa
TRBJ2-5 TRBD2 TRBV5-1 NA TGCGCCAGCAGCTTGATGGGGGGGGAAGAGACCCAGTACTTC CASSLMGGEETQYF
TRBJ1-5 NA TRBV4-1 once TGCGCCAGCAGCCAAGATGGGGTGAGCAATCAGCCCCAGCATTTT CASSQDGVSNQPQHF
TRBJ2-5 NA TRBV15 NA TGTGCCACCAGCAGAGGGCAGAGCAGACAAGAGACCCAGTACTTC CATSRGQSRQETQYF
TRBJ2-2 NA TRBV27 NA TGTGCCAGCAGTTCAGGGACGCTACGGGGCGGGGAGCTGTTTTTT CASSSGTLRGGELFF
TRBJ2-7 NA TRBV7-9 NA TGTGCCAGCAGCTTAGGTACAGGGAAGATTGAGCAGTACTTC CASSLGTGKIEQYF
TRBJ1-1 NA TRBV5-8 NA TGTGCCAGCAGCTTGGGCCTTGGGGGGACTGAAGCTTTCTTT CASSLGLGGTEAFF
TRBJ2-2 TRBD2 TRBV7-2 NA TGTGCCAGCAGATACCGGGCGGGACTAGGTATCGGTCATACCGGGGAGCTGTTTTTT CASRYRAGLGIGHTGELFF
TRBJ2-2 NA TRBV5-1 NA TGCGCCAGCAGCTTGAATAGCGCGGACGGGGAGCTGTTTTTT CASSLNSADGELFF
TRBJ2-1 NA TRBV7-7 NA TGTGCCAGCAGCTTAGTGGCCGACAATGAGCAGTTCTTC CASSLVADNEQFF
TRBJ1-4 NA TRBV18 once TGTGCCAGCTCACCACTCGGTGAAAAACTGTTTTTT CASSPLGEKLFF
TRBJ2-4 NA TRBV28 NA TGTGCCAGCAGTTTAGACAAGGGGAGTAAAAACATTCAGTACTTC CASSLDKGSKNIQYF
TRBJ2-5 NA TRBV7-9 NA TGTGCCAGCAGCTCATGGGACATTTACCAGTACTTC CASSSWDIYQYF
TRBJ1-5 TRBD1 TRBV30 NA TGTGCCTGGAAAGGCCGGGACAGGGGCAATCAGCCCCAGCATTTT CAWKGRDRGNQPQHF
TRBJ2-7 TRBD1 TRBV29-1 NA TGCAGCGTTGCCCCGGGACAGAACTACGAGCAGTACTTC CSVAPGQNYEQYF
TRBJ1-4 NA TRBV30 once TGTGCCTGGAACAGGGACGGGGAAAAACTGTTTTTT CAWNRDGEKLFF
TRBJ1-2 TRBD1 TRBV6-5 NA TGTGCCAGCAGTTGGGAACAGGGGCGCTATGGCTACACCTTC CASSWEQGRYGYTF
TRBJ2-7 NA TRBV9 NA TGTGCCAGCAGCGTAGTCCCCGGAAGCTACGAGCAGTACTTC CASSVVPGSYEQYF
TRBJ1-1 NA TRBV7-9 NA TGTGCCACCTTCCAGGGGAACACTGAAGCTTTCTTT CATFQGNTEAFF
TRBJ2-7 NA TRBV19 few TGTGCCAGTAGTATGCAGGGGTCCTACGAGCAGTACTTC CASSMQGSYEQYF
TRBJ1-1 NA TRBV5-6 NA TGTGCCAGCAGCTTTCTGACTGCTGAAGCTTTCTTT CASSFLTAEAFF
TRBJ2-6 NA TRBV29-1 NA TGCAGCGTTAGGGTTACTGGGGCCAACGTCCTGACTTTC CSVRVTGANVLTF
TRBJ2-7 NA TRBV18 NA TGTGCCAGCTCACCACCGGGTCGATCCTACGAGCAGTACTTC CASSPPGRSYEQYF
TRBJ1-5 NA TRBV5-4 NA TGTGCCAGCAGCTTGGCGGCAGGAGTTCCTCGTAGCAATCAGCCCCAGCATTTT CASSLAAGVPRSNQPQHF
TRBJ2-7 TRBD2 TRBV7-2 NA TGTGCCAGCAGCCCCCGGCTAGCGGGGAGGTCCTACGAGCAGTACTTC CASSPRLAGRSYEQYF
TRBJ2-1 NA TRBV5-4 NA TGTGCCAGCAGCTTCAGAACAGGACCTTACAATGAGCAGTTCTTC CASSFRTGPYNEQFF
TRBJ1-2 NA TRBV5-4 NA TGTGCCAGCAGCTTACCGACTAACTATGGCTACACCTTC CASSLPTNYGYTF
TRBJ2-1 NA TRBV7-8 NA TGTGCCAGCAGCTTAATCCGGGGGCCTTACAATGAGCAGTTCTTC CASSLIRGPYNEQFF
TRBJ2-1 TRBD2 TRBV9 once TGTGCCAGCAGCGTAAGCGGGAGCTCCTACAATGAGCAGTTCTTC CASSVSGSSYNEQFF
TRBJ2-7 TRBD1 TRBV7-2 NA TGTGCCAGCAGCTTACGACTAACAGGGGTTGGGGAGCAGTACTTC CASSLRLTGVGEQYF
TRBJ1-3 TRBD1 TRBV5-1 NA TGCGCCAGCAGCTTCGGGACAGGGACTGGAAACACCATATATTTT CASSFGTGTGNTIYF
TRBJ1-6 NA TRBV21-1 NA TGTGCCAGCACCCTCCTAGCACAGACCTATAATTCACCCCTCCACTTT CASTLLAQTYNSPLHF
TRBJ1-5 TRBD1 TRBV27 NA TGTGCCAGCAGTTTGGGACAGGGGAATCAGCCCCAGCATTTT CASSLGQGNQPQHF